This T cell receptor beta chain is drawn from a study of T cells in localized non-small cell lung cancer. Study-wide results and caveats: Across samples, adjacent lung featured a median roughly 60 of the top 100 tumor clones.

Notes on this clone: Its antigen is still unknown.

Clones were read by immunoSEQ multiplex PCR, and TCRdb kept only the in-frame ones, dropping some. The table has around 64,000 clones, 85% to 90% seen once. The CDR3 runs to 15 residues. V shed 4 bases and J 5 bases; nucleotides not matched to a gene: 6. Germline V CDR1 and CDR2: SGHDT, YYEEEE. The source of this sequence is a man between 40 and 70 years old with stage I squamous cell lung carcinoma. This sequence joins TRBV5-6 and TRBJ2-5, with TRBD2 identical over 12 bases. The sample was peripheral blood, taken before any cancer treatment. The CDR3 protein is CASSPGLAGWETQYF. In DNA form, the CDR3 reads TGTGCCAGCAGCCCCGGACTAGCGGGATGGGAGACCCAGTACTTC.